A selection of T cell receptor beta chains follows, all from one sample in a study of cytomegalovirus exposure and HLA in healthy donors. Sequenced by immunoSEQ multiplex PCR; TCRdb stores in-frame clones only, minus some. The repertoire holds over 130,000 clones, with around 60% as singletons. The sample was PBMCs. These receptors came from a woman in her sixties or seventies in good health and CMV-seropositive. Both conserved end residues are part of each CDR3. A D gene is named only where the DNA matches it firmly. Not every row has a clone size; where given, it reads once, few, many or a size class.

>TRBV7-8|NA|TRBJ2-7|TRBD2
CASSLALAGAQYEQYF
TGTGCCAGCAGCTTAGCGCTAGCGGGAGCGCAATACGAGCAGTACTTC
>TRBV28|NA|TRBJ2-1|TRBD2
CASNQIGTRVERQQFF
TGTGCCAGCAACCAAATAGGGACTAGGGTAGAGAGGCAGCAGTTCTTC
>TRBV5-6|NA|TRBJ2-7|TRBD2
CASSYLSGGFYEQYF
TGTGCCAGCAGCTACCTTAGCGGGGGGTTCTACGAGCAGTACTTC
>TRBV11-1|few|TRBJ1-1|NA
CASSFTVQAEAFF
TGTGCCAGCAGCTTCACGGTCCAAGCTGAAGCTTTCTTT
>TRBV7-9|NA|TRBJ2-5|NA
CASSRTVGQETQYF
TGTGCCAGCAGCCGGACAGTCGGACAAGAGACCCAGTACTTC
>TRBV10-3|NA|TRBJ2-7|TRBD1
CAISRTGRYEQYF
TGTGCCATCAGTCGGACAGGGCGATACGAGCAGTACTTC
>TRBV30|few|TRBJ2-5|TRBD2
CAWSGGASGQETQYF
TGTGCCTGGAGTGGAGGAGCTAGCGGGCAAGAGACCCAGTACTTC
>TRBV7-9|NA|TRBJ2-3|NA
CASTLVTPHTQYF
TGTGCCAGCACACTCGTTACTCCTCATACGCAGTATTTT
>TRBV5-6|NA|TRBJ1-1|TRBD1
CASAGTGGRSEAFF
TGTGCCAGCGCCGGCACAGGGGGCAGGTCTGAAGCTTTCTTT
>TRBV25-1|once|TRBJ2-3|NA
CASSERGSRSTDTQYF
TGTGCCAGCAGTGAACGGGGTAGCAGAAGCACAGATACGCAGTATTTT
>TRBV19|NA|TRBJ1-1|NA
CASSEDIRNEAFF
TGTGCCAGTAGCGAGGACATCAGAAATGAGGCTTTCTTT
>TRBV14|once|TRBJ2-7|NA
CASSPRPLQAIYEQYF
TGTGCCAGCAGCCCCAGACCATTACAGGCTATATACGAGCAGTACTTC
>TRBV4-3|NA|TRBJ1-5|TRBD1
CASSQDPGGVGNQPQHF
TGCGCCAGCAGCCAAGATCCAGGGGGAGTAGGCAATCAGCCCCAGCATTTT
>TRBV28|NA|TRBJ2-5|TRBD2
CASSDRTSGRSQETQYF
TGTGCCAGCAGTGACCGGACTAGCGGGAGATCCCAAGAGACCCAGTACTTC
>TRBV28|NA|TRBJ2-3|NA
CASSTKMTGEKLTDTQYF
TGTGCCAGCAGCACTAAAATGACAGGTGAAAAACTCACAGATACGCAGTATTTT
>TRBV30|NA|TRBJ2-1|TRBD2
CAESGASYNEQFF
TGTGCCGAAAGCGGGGCGTCGTACAATGAGCAGTTCTTC
>TRBV7-2|NA|TRBJ2-2|NA
CASSAQGRGTGELFF
TGTGCCAGCAGCGCACAGGGACGGGGCACCGGGGAGCTGTTTTTT
>TRBV30|NA|TRBJ2-1|TRBD2
CAGRLAGRDEQFF
TGTGCCGGTCGACTAGCGGGACGGGATGAGCAGTTCTTC
>TRBV5-1|NA|TRBJ2-7|TRBD1
CASSRDSEYEQYF
TGCGCCAGCAGCCGGGACAGCGAGTACGAGCAGTACTTC
>TRBV5-1|NA|TRBJ1-2|TRBD1
CASSRGTDYGYTF
TGCGCCAGCAGCCGCGGGACAGACTATGGCTACACCTTC
>TRBV28|NA|TRBJ2-7|NA
CATQGGVYEQYF
TGTGCCACTCAAGGGGGAGTCTACGAGCAGTACTTC
>TRBV7-2|once|TRBJ2-1|TRBD2
CASSLGLAGGNEQFF
TGTGCCAGCAGCTTGGGACTAGCGGGAGGGAATGAGCAGTTCTTC
>TRBV28|NA|TRBJ2-5|TRBD2
CASSLAGAWETQYF
TGTGCCAGCAGTTTAGCGGGAGCGTGGGAGACCCAGTACTTC
>TRBV30|NA|TRBJ2-7|TRBD1
CAWTPDREINEQYF
TGTGCCTGGACCCCGGACAGGGAAATTAACGAGCAGTACTTC
>TRBV5-1|NA|TRBJ2-7|NA
CASSLRSGSGYEQYF
TGCGCCAGCAGCTTGAGATCGGGATCTGGCTACGAGCAGTACTTC
>TRBV5-1|few|TRBJ2-1|NA
CASSLKGDYNEQFF
TGCGCCAGCAGCTTGAAGGGGGACTACAATGAGCAGTTCTTC
>TRBV28|NA|TRBJ2-1|TRBD2
CASSFGLAGNNEQFF
TGTGCCAGCAGCTTCGGACTAGCGGGAAACAATGAGCAGTTCTTC
>TRBV7-6|NA|TRBJ2-1|TRBD1
CATGDRGLSIDEQFF
TGTGCCACCGGGGACAGGGGGCTTTCAATCGATGAGCAGTTCTTC
>TRBV7-9|NA|TRBJ1-1|TRBD1
CASSFSSGTGQDTEAFF
TGTGCCAGCAGCTTTTCCTCTGGGACAGGGCAGGATACTGAAGCTTTCTTT
>TRBV6-1|NA|TRBJ1-5|TRBD1
CASSTGEAQPQHF
TGTGCCAGCAGCACAGGGGAAGCTCAGCCCCAGCATTTT
>TRBV30|NA|TRBJ2-1|TRBD2
CAWSGGTSGGSYNEQFF
TGTGCCTGGAGTGGTGGGACTAGCGGGGGCTCCTACAATGAGCAGTTCTTC
>TRBV30|NA|TRBJ1-5|NA
CAWSVAGRGQPQHF
TGTGCCTGGAGTGTTGCAGGGAGGGGTCAGCCCCAGCATTTT
>TRBV2|NA|TRBJ2-5|TRBD2
CASSVEREAQETQYF
TGTGCCAGCAGTGTCGAGCGGGAGGCCCAAGAGACCCAGTACTTC
>TRBV11-2|NA|TRBJ2-7|TRBD1
CASSQDRALEQYF
TGTGCCAGCTCTCAGGACAGGGCCCTCGAGCAGTACTTC
>TRBV15|NA|TRBJ2-3|NA
CATSEDFPPTQYF
TGTGCCACCAGCGAGGACTTTCCCCCTACGCAGTATTTT
>TRBV2|NA|TRBJ1-2|TRBD1
CASSEVKGRQGARGYTF
TGTGCCAGCAGTGAAGTAAAGGGCCGACAGGGGGCTCGTGGCTACACCTTC
>TRBV28|few|TRBJ1-2|TRBD1
CASSFPGQGRAYDYTF
TGTGCCAGCAGTTTCCCCGGACAGGGACGCGCCTATGACTACACCTTC
>TRBV27|many|TRBJ2-7|TRBD2
CASNPAGSPEQYF
TGTGCCAGCAACCCAGCGGGGAGTCCCGAGCAGTACTTC
>TRBV29-1|NA|TRBJ2-2|NA
CSVVRGANTGELFF
TGCAGCGTTGTCAGGGGCGCGAACACCGGGGAGCTGTTTTTT
>TRBV5-1|few|TRBJ2-1|TRBD2
CASSLTSGSSVEQFF
TGCGCCAGCAGCTTAACTAGCGGGAGTTCCGTTGAGCAGTTCTTC
>TRBV30|NA|TRBJ2-1|TRBD2
CAWSVGTSGHGYEQFF
TGTGCCTGGAGTGTCGGGACTAGCGGGCACGGTTATGAGCAGTTCTTC
>TRBV9|few|TRBJ1-2|NA
CASSVGQNYGYTF
TGTGCCAGCAGCGTAGGACAGAACTATGGCTACACCTTC
>TRBV5-1|NA|TRBJ2-3|NA
CASSDTPGDTQYF
TGCGCCAGCAGCGATACCCCAGGAGATACGCAGTATTTT
>TRBV14|few|TRBJ2-2|NA
CASSQDRVTGELFF
TGTGCCAGCAGCCAAGACAGGGTCACCGGGGAGCTGTTTTTT
>TRBV7-2|few|TRBJ2-7|TRBD2
CASSFVAGQYEQYF
TGTGCCAGCAGCTTTGTAGCGGGTCAATACGAGCAGTACTTC
>TRBV11-2|NA|TRBJ1-5|NA
CASSFTGREPQHF
TGTGCCAGCAGCTTCACAGGCAGGGAACCCCAGCATTTT
>TRBV5-6|few|TRBJ1-5|TRBD1
CASSEGQGGGQPQHF
TGTGCCAGCAGCGAGGGACAGGGGGGCGGTCAGCCCCAGCATTTT
>TRBV7-2|NA|TRBJ1-4|TRBD1
CASSFSGQGGEKLFF
TGTGCCAGCAGCTTCTCCGGTCAAGGGGGCGAAAAACTGTTTTTT
>TRBV14|NA|TRBJ2-1|TRBD2
CASSQETGTSRLNNEQFF
TGTGCCAGCAGCCAAGAAACCGGGACTAGTAGATTGAACAATGAGCAGTTCTTC